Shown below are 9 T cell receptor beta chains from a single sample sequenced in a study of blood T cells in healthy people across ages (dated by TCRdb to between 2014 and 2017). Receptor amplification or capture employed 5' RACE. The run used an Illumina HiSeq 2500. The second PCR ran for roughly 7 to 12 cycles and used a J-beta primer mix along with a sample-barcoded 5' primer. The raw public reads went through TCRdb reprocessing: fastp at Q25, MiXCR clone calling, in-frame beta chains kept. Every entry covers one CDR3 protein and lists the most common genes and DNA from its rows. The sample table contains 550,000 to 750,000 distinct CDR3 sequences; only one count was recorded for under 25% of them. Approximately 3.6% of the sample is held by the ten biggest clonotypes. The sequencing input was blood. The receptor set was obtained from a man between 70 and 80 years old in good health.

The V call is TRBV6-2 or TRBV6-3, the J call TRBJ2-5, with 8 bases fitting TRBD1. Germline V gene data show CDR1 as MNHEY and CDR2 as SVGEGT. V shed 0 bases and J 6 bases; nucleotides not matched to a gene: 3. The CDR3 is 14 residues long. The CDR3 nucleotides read TGTGCCAGCAGTTACTCGGGACAGGTTAAGACCCAGTACTTC. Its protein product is CASSYSGQVKTQYF.

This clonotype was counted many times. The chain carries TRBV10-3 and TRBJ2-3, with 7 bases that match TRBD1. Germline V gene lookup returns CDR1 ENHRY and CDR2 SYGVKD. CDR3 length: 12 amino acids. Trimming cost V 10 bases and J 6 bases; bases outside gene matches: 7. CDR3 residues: CATRQGSDTQYF. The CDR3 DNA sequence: TGTGCCACCAGACAGGGTTCCGATACGCAGTATTTT.

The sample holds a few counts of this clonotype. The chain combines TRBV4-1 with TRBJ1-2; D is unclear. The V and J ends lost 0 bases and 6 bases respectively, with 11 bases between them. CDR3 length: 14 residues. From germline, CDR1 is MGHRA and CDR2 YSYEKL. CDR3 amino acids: CASSQEQRTHGYTF. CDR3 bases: TGCGCCAGCAGCCAAGAACAGCGTACCCATGGCTACACCTTC.

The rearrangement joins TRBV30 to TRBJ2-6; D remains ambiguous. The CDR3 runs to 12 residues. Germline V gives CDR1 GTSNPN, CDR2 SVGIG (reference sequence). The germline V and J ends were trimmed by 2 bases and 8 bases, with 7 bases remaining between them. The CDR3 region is CAWSTSSNVLTF. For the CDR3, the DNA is TGTGCCTGGAGTACGAGTTCCAACGTCCTGACTTTC. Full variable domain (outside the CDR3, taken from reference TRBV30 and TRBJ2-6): SQTIHQWPATLVQPVGSPLSLECTVEGTSNPNLYWYRQAAGRGLQLLFYSVGIGQISSEVPQNLSASRPQDRQFILSSKKLLLSDSGFYLCAWSTSSNVLTFGAGSRLTVL.

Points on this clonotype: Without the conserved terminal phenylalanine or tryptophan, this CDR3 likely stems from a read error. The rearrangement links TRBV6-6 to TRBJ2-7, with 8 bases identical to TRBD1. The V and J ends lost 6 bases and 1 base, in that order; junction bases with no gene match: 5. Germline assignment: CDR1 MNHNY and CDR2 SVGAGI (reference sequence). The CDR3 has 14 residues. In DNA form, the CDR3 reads TGTGCCAGCAGATTGACAGGGGAATCCTACGAGCAGTACCTC. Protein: CASRLTGESYEQYL.

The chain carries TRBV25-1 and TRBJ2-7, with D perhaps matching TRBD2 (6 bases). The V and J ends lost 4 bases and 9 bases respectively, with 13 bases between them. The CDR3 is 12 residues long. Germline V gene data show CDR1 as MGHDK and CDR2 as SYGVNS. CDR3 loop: CASSAGERRQYF. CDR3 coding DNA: TGTGCCAGCAGTGCGGGAGAACGTCGGCAGTACTTC.

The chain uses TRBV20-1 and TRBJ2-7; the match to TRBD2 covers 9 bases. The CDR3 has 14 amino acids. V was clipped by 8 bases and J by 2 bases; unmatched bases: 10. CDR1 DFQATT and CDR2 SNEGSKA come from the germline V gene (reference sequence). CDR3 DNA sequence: TGCAGTAGAACCCGGCTAGCGGGACCCTACGAGCAGTACTTC. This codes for CSRTRLAGPYEQYF.

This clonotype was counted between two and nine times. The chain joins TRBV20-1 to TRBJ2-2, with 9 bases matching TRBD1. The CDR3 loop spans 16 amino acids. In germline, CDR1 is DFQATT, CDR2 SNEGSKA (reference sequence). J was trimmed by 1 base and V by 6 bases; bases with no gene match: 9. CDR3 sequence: CSARPPGQGNTGELFF. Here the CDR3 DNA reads TGCAGTGCCAGACCTCCGGGACAGGGGAACACCGGGGAGCTGTTTTTT.

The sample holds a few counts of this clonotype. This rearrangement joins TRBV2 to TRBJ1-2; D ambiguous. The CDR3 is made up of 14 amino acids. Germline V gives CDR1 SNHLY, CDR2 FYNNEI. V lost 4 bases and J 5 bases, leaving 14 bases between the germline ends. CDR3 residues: CASSVAASGYGYTF. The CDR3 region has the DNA TGTGCCAGCAGTGTAGCTGCCAGTGGGTATGGCTACACCTTC.